This TCR beta chain comes out of a study of blood T cell repertoires in COVID-19. Study background: Researchers got acute and convalescent COVID-19 samples from the United States, Italy and Spain. PBMCs, B-cell-depleted T cells, or T cells were the source of the cDNA or gDNA that made up the material.

The length of the CDR3 is 17 residues. Trimming removed 1 base at V and 2 bases at J, with 16 bases between. CDR1 SEHNR and CDR2 FQNEAQ come from the germline V gene (reference sequence). In the original analysis: Amplification with reference gene primers provided the estimates of nucleated cell counts. Libraries were prepared by immunoSEQ multiplex PCR; TCRdb keeps only in-frame clonotypes and omits some of them. V, J and clone size were drawn from that table, and D and trimming were deduced from the DNA. The table lists hundreds of thousands of clones, about 91% of them singletons. The TCR originated in an older man with acute or convalescent COVID-19. The specimen was peripheral blood. The chain combines TRBV7-9 with TRBJ2-3, with D maybe TRBD2 (7 bases). The DNA for the CDR3 is TGTGCCAGCAGCTTAGGTACACGGGGGGCTTACACAGATACGCAGTATTTT. It specifies CASSLGTRGAYTDTQYF. The full variable domain, its missing parts supplied by reference TRBV7-9 and TRBJ2-3, is DTGVSQNPRHKITKRGQNVTFRCDPISEHNRLYWYRQTLGQGPEFLTYFQNEAQLEKSRLLSDRFSAERPKGSFSTLEIQRTEQGDSAMYLCASSLGTRGAYTDTQYFGPGTRLTVL.